These 10 T cell receptor beta chains share one sample of origin, sequenced in a study of cytomegalovirus exposure and HLA in healthy donors. A multiplex PCR was run with 60 Vbeta primers and 13 Jbeta primers. Data came from immunoSEQ multiplex PCR; TCRdb stores just in-frame clones and leaves some out. This sample carries some 75,000 clones, with approximately 5% going to the ten biggest clones. The sample was PBMCs. Receptor source: a middle-aged man in good health and CMV-seronegative.

V usage is TRBV5-6 and J usage is TRBJ1-1; a possible D gene is TRBD1 (5 bases). The germline V gene encodes CDR1 SGHDT and CDR2 YYEEEE. The V gene lost 0 bases and the J gene lost 1 base, with 16 bases spanning the gap. The length of the CDR3 is 17 residues. Written as DNA, the CDR3 is TGTGCCAGCAGCTTGGTTCAGGGTGGACCTTGGAACACTGAAGCTTTCTTT. Protein: CASSLVQGGPWNTEAFF.

This chain uses TRBV19 with TRBJ2-2; 11 nucleotides line up with TRBD2. CDR1 LNHDA and CDR2 SQIVND come from the germline V gene (reference sequence). V shed 3 bases, J shed 4 bases, and the junction held 10 bases outside the gene matches. The CDR3 has 18 amino acids. CDR3 sequence (DNA): TGTGCCAGTAGTATTAAGGCTAGCGGGAGGTTGGGCACCGGGGAGCTGTTTTTT. Its protein is CASSIKASGRLGTGELFF. Full variable domain (missing parts from reference TRBV19 and TRBJ2-2): DGGITQSPKYLFRKEGQNVTLSCEQNLNHDAMYWYRQDPGQGLRLIYYSQIVNDFQKGDIAEGYSVSREKKESFPLTVTSAQKNPTAFYLCASSIKASGRLGTGELFFGEGSRLTVL.

V usage is TRBV2 and J usage is TRBJ2-2; D is possibly TRBD1 (6 bases). V was shortened by 7 bases and J by 4 bases, with 10 bases between the two germline ends. Germline loops: CDR1 SNHLY, CDR2 FYNNEI. The CDR3 is made up of 13 amino acids. As DNA, the CDR3 is TGTGCCAGCAAAATAGGGGGCACCGGGGAGCTGTTTTTT. Amino acids: CASKIGGTGELFF.

The chain links TRBV18 to TRBJ2-2; D is unclear. V shed 2 bases and J shed 4 bases, with 11 bases lying between them. Germline loops: CDR1 KGHSH, CDR2 LQKENI. The CDR3 runs to 15 residues. The CDR3, as DNA: TGTGCCAGCTCACCAAACACCAAAGTCACCGGGGAGCTGTTTTTT. Amino acid sequence: CASSPNTKVTGELFF. The full variable domain, rest sourced from reference TRBV18 and TRBJ2-2, is NAGVMQNPRHLVRRRGQEARLRCSPMKGHSHVYWYRQLPEEGLKFMVYLQKENIIDESGMPKERFSAEFPKEGPSILRIQQVVRGDSAAYFCASSPNTKVTGELFFGEGSRLTVL.

The chain couples TRBV4-3 to TRBJ2-7, with a possible D match to TRBD2 (6 bases). In germline, CDR1 is LGHNA, CDR2 YSLEER. Trimming took off 0 bases at V and 6 bases at J, with 12 bases between the two ends. The CDR3 length is 14 residues. DNA for the CDR3: TGCGCCAGCAGCCAAGAAACGACTAGGAGCGAGCAGTACTTC. It encodes CASSQETTRSEQYF.

This chain uses TRBV2 with TRBJ2-3; 9 bases match TRBD2. Per the germline V gene, CDR1 is SNHLY and CDR2 is FYNNEI. The V and J ends lost 8 bases and 5 bases, in that order; junction bases with no gene match: 8. The CDR3 totals 14 residues. DNA of the CDR3: TGTGCCAGCGCCGCGGGGGGGCCTTTAGATACGCAGTATTTT. Residues: CASAAGGPLDTQYF.

The rearrangement uses TRBV6-5 and TRBJ2-7; possible D gene TRBD2, 6 bases. The V gene lost 0 bases and the J gene lost 0 bases, with 6 bases spanning the gap. The CDR3 is 14 amino acids. Germline V gene sequence: CDR1 MNHEY, CDR2 SVGAGI. The CDR3 DNA is TGTGCCAGCAGTTACTCCGGGAGCTCCTACGAGCAGTACTTC. Translating gives CASSYSGSSYEQYF.

This sequence joins TRBV18 and TRBJ1-5, with D tentatively TRBD1 (5 bases). In germline, CDR1 is KGHSH, CDR2 LQKENI. Trimming took off 3 bases at V and 5 bases at J, with 14 bases between the two ends. This CDR3 region has 15 residues. CDR3 amino acids: CASSPQAGRHQPQHF. The CDR3 bases are TGTGCCAGCTCACCTCAGGCAGGGAGGCATCAGCCCCAGCATTTT.

The chain uses TRBV30 and TRBJ1-5; a possible D gene is TRBD1 (5 bases). V was pared by 0 bases and J by 9 bases, with 9 bases between. CDR3 length equals 12 residues. The V gene's germline CDR1 is GTSNPN and CDR2 SVGIG (reference sequence). The CDR3 reads CAWSVLGGPQHF. CDR3 in DNA: TGTGCCTGGAGTGTACTCGGGGGGCCCCAGCATTTT.

This chain links TRBV29-1 with TRBJ1-3, with D maybe TRBD1 (5 bases). Germline lookup yields CDR1 SQVTM and CDR2 ANQGSEA. This CDR3 contains 13 residues. V shed 7 bases and J shed 2 bases, with 12 bases lying between them. CDR3 DNA: TGCAGCGCCGGTCGGGGGGCTGGAAACACCATATATTTT. This encodes CSAGRGAGNTIYF. Variable domain in full (rest from reference TRBV29-1 and TRBJ1-3): SAVISQKPSRDICQRGTSLTIQCQVDSQVTMMFWYRQQPGQSLTLIATANQGSEATYESGFVIDKFPISRPNLTFSTLTVSNMSPEDSSIYLCSAGRGAGNTIYFGEGSWLTVV.